This TCR beta chain appears in the sequencing data of a study of CD8 T cells in Susac syndrome. Germline CDR1 reads SGHRS; CDR2 reads YFSETQ. The CDR3 is 15 residues long. The V end was cut by 0 bases, the J end by 4 bases, with 8 bases between. Random hexamers primed reverse transcription of about 0.5 to 1 ug RNA. The TCR beta CDR3 was amplified by immunoSEQ multiplex PCR across 54 Vbeta, 13 Jbeta. TCRdb reprocessed the immunoSEQ multiplex PCR reads via MiXCR and lists one record per CDR3 protein. There are roughly 160,000 distinct CDR3 sequences in the sample; 90% to 97% occur only once, and about 0.13% lies in the top ten.

The sample taken for sequencing was CD4+ T cells from PBMCs. The rearrangement uses TRBV5-1 and TRBJ2-6, with a possible D match to TRBD1 (5 bases). The source of this sequence is a human donor with Susac syndrome. Here the CDR3 DNA reads TGCGCCAGCAGCTTGGTAGGGGCCGGGGCCAACGTCCTGACTTTC. Translated: CASSLVGAGANVLTF.